This T cell receptor beta chain was observed in a study of T-cell memory formation after mild COVID-19. Findings and caveats of the study: Cross-reactive memory seemingly joined, as some responding clones were found in pre-infection memory. Contracting CD4+ clones lay largely in CM and EM, with CD8+ ones residing in EMRA.

This clonotype was found a few times. The antigen remains undetermined. TCRdb re-analysed the 5' RACE reads in MiXCR, keeping a single row per CDR3 protein. The data show some 300,000 distinct CDR3 sequences, roughly 19% seen once. Input material: PBMCs or a T cell subset sorted from them (not recorded which). This receptor was taken from a young man who had mild COVID-19 (a few samples of this study predate the infection). Cell type and time point are not known.

CDR3 protein: CASSLWDRAYLRYGYTF. CDR3 sequence (DNA): TGCGCCAGCAGCCTTTGGGACAGGGCGTATCTACGCTATGGCTACACCTTC. The rearrangement joins TRBV5-1 to TRBJ1-2; 9 bases are shared with TRBD1. V dropped 4 bases and J dropped 4; count of bases not matched to a gene: 14. CDR3 size: 17 residues. Germline values: CDR1 SGHRS, CDR2 YFSETQ.